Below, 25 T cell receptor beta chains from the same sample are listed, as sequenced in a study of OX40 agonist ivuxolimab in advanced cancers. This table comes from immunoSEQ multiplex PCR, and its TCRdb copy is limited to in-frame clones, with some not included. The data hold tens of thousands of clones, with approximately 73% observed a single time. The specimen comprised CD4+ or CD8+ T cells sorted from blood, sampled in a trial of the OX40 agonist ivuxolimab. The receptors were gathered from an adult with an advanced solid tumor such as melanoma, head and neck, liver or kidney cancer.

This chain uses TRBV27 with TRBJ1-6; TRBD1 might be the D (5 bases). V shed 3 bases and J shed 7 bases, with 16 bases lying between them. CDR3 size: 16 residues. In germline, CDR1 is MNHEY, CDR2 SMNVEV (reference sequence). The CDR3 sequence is CASSLGAGTSNSPLHF. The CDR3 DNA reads TGTGCCAGCAGTTTGGGAGCCGGGACCTCAAATTCACCCCTCCACTTT.

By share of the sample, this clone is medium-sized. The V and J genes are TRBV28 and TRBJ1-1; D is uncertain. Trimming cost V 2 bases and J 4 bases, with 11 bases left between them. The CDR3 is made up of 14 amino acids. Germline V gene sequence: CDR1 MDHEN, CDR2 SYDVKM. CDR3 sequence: CASSLSAVSTEAFF. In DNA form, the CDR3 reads TGTGCCAGCAGTTTAAGCGCTGTAAGCACTGAAGCTTTCTTT.

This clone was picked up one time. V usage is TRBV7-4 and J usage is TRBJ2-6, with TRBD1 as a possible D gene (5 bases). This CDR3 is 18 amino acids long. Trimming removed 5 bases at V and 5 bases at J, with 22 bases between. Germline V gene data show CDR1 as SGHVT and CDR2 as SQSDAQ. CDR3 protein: CASSAPDSSQSRANVLTF. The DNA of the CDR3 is TGTGCCAGCAGCGCCCCAGACAGCTCACAAAGTCGGGCCAACGTCCTGACTTTC.

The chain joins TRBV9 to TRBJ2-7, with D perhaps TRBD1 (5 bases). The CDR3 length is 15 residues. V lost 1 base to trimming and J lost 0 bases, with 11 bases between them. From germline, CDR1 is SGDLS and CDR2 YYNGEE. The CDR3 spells CASSVSGLNSYEQYF. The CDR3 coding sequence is TGTGCCAGCAGCGTATCAGGGCTTAACTCCTACGAGCAGTACTTC.

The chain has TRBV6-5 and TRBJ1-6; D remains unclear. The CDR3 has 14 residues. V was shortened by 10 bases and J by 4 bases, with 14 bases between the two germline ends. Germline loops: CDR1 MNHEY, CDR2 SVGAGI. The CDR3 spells CATTGEEYNSPLHF. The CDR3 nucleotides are TGTGCCACCACCGGGGAGGAATATAATTCACCCCTCCACTTT.

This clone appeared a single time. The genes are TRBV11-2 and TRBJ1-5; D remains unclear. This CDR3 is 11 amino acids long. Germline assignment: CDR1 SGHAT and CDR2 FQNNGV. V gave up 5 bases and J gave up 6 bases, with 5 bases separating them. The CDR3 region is CASSNGQPQHF. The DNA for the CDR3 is TGTGCCAGCAGCAACGGTCAGCCCCAGCATTTT. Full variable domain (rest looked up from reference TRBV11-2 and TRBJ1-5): EAGVAQSPRYKIIEKRQSVAFWCNPISGHATLYWYQQILGQGPKLLIQFQNNGVVDDSQLPKDRFSAERLKGVDSTLKIQPAKLEDSAVYLCASSNGQPQHFGDGTRLSIL.

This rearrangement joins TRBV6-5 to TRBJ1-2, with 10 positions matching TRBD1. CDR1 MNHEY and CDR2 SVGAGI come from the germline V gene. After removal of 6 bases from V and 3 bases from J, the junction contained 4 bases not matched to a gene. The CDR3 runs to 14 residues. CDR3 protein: CASRVTGGDYGYTF. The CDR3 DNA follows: TGTGCCAGCAGGGTGACAGGGGGCGACTATGGCTACACCTTC.

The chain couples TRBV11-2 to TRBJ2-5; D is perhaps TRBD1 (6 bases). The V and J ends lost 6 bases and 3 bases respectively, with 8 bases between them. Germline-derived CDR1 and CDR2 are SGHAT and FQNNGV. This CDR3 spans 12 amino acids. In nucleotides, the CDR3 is TGTGCCAGCAGGGCAGGGGAAGAGACCCAGTACTTC. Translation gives CASRAGEETQYF.

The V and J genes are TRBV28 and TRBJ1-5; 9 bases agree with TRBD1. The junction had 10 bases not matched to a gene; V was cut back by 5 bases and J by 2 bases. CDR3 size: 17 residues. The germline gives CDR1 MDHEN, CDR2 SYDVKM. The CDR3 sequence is CASSRVDRGAGNQPQHF. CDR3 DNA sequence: TGTGCCAGCAGTCGCGTGGACAGGGGAGCGGGCAATCAGCCCCAGCATTTT. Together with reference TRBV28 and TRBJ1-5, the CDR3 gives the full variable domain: DVKVTQSSRYLVKRTGEKVFLECVQDMDHENMFWYRQDPGLGLRLIYFSYDVKMKEKGDIPEGYSVSREKKERFSLILESASTNQTSMYLCASSRVDRGAGNQPQHFGDGTRLSIL.

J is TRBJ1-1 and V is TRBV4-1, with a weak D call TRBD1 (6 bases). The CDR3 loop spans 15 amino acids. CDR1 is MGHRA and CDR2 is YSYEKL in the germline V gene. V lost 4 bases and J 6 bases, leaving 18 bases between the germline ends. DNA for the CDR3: TGCGCCAGCAGCCCACTAACAGGGACGCTAGCTGAAGCTTTCTTT. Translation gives CASSPLTGTLAEAFF.

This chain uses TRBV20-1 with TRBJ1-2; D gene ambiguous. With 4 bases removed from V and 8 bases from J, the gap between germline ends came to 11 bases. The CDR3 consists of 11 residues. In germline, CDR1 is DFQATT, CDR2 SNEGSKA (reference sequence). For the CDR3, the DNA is TGCAGTGCTACGTCGGGTCCCGGCTACACCTTC. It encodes CSATSGPGYTF.

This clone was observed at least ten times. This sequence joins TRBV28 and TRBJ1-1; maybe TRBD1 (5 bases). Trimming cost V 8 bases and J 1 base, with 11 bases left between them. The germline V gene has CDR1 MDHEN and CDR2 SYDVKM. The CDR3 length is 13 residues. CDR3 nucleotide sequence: TGTGCCAGCGATCCAGGGAGGAACACTGAAGCTTTCTTT. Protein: CASDPGRNTEAFF.

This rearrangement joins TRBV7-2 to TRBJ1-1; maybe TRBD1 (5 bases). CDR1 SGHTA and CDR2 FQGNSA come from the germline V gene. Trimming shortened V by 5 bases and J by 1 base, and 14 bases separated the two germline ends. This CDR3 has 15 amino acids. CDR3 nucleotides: TGTGCCAGCAGCGCACACGGACACACGAACACTGAAGCTTTCTTT. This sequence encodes CASSAHGHTNTEAFF.

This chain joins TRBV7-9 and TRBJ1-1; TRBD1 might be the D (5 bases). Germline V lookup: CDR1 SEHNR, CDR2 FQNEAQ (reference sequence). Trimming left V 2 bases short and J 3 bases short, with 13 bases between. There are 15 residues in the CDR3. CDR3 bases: TGTGCCAGCAGCTTATTGGCAGGGAGGTACACTGAAGCTTTCTTT. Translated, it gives CASSLLAGRYTEAFF.

The CDR3 spells CASSEGFSNQPQHF. The CDR3 region has the DNA TGTGCCAGCAGCGAGGGGTTCAGCAATCAGCCCCAGCATTTT. The chain combines TRBV28 with TRBJ1-5; D is perhaps TRBD1 (5 bases). Trimming took 6 bases from V and 1 from J, leaving 10 bases between them. Germline V lookup: CDR1 MDHEN, CDR2 SYDVKM. The CDR3 loop spans 14 amino acids.

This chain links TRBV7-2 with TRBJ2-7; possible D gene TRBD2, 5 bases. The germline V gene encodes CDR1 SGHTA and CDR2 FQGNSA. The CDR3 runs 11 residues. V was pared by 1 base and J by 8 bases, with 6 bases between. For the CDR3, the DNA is TGTGCCAGCAGCTTAGGAGGGAAGCAGTACTTC. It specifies CASSLGGKQYF.

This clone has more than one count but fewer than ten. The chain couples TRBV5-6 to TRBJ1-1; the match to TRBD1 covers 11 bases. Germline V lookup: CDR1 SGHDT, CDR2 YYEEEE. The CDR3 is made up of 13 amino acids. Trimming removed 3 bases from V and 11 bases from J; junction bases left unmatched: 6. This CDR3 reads CASSWGTGGQAFF. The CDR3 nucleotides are TGTGCCAGCAGCTGGGGGACAGGGGGGCAGGCTTTCTTT.

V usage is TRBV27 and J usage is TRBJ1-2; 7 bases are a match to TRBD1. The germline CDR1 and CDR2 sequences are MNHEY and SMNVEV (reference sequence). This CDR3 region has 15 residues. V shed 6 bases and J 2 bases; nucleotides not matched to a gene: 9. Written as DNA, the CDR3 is TGTGCCAGCAGCATCTCGGGACAGATCAACTATGGCTACACCTTC. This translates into CASSISGQINYGYTF.

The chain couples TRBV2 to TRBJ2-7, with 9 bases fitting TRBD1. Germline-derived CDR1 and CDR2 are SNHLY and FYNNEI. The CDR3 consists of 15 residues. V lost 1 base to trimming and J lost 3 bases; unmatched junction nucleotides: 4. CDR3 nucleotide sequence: TGTGCCAGCAGTGAAGACAGGACAGGGGTCTACGAGCAGTACTTC. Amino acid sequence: CASSEDRTGVYEQYF. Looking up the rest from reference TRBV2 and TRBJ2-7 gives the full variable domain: EPEVTQTPSHQVTQMGQEVILRCVPISNHLYFYWYRQILGQKVEFLVSFYNNEISEKSEIFDDQFSVERPDGSNFTLKIRSTKLEDSAMYFCASSEDRTGVYEQYFGPGTRLTVT.

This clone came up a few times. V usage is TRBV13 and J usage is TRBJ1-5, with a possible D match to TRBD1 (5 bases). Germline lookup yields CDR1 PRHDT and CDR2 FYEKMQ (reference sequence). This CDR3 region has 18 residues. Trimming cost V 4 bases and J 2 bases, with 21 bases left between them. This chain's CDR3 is CASSSTTLGGIGNQPQHF. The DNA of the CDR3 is TGTGCCAGCAGCTCTACTACCCTGGGGGGTATTGGCAATCAGCCCCAGCATTTT.

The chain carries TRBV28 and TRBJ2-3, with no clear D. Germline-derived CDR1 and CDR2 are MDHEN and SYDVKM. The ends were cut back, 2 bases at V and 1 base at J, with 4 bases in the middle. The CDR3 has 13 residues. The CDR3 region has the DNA TGTGCCAGCAGTTTACTGCGCACAGATACGCAGTATTTT. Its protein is CASSLLRTDTQYF.

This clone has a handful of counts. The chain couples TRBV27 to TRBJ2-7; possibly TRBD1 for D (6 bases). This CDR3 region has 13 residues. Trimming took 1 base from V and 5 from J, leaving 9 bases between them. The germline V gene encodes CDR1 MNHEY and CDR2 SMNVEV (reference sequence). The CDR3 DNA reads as TGTGCCAGCAGTTTATTACAGGGAAACGAGCAGTACTTC. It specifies CASSLLQGNEQYF.

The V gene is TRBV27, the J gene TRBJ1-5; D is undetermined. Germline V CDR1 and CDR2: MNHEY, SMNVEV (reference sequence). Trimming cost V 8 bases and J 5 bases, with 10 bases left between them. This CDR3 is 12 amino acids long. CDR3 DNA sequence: TGTGCCAGCGGTCATGTGGATCAGCCCCAGCATTTT. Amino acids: CASGHVDQPQHF.

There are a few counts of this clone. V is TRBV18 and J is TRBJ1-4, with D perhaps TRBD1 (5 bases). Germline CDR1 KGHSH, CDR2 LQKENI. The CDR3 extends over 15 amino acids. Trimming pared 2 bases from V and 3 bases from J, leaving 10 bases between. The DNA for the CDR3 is TGTGCCAGCTCACCAACCGGGACGGCTAATGAAAAACTGTTTTTT. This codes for CASSPTGTANEKLFF. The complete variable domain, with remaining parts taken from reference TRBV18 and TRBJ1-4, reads NAGVMQNPRHLVRRRGQEARLRCSPMKGHSHVYWYRQLPEEGLKFMVYLQKENIIDESGMPKERFSAEFPKEGPSILRIQQVVRGDSAAYFCASSPTGTANEKLFFGSGTQLSVL.

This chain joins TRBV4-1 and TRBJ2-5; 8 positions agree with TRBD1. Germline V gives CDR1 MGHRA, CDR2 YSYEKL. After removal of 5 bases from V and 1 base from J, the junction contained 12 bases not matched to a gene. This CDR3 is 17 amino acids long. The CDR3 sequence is CASSNKNRGAPQETQYF. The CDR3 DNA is TGCGCCAGCAGCAACAAAAACAGGGGGGCCCCCCAAGAGACCCAGTACTTC.